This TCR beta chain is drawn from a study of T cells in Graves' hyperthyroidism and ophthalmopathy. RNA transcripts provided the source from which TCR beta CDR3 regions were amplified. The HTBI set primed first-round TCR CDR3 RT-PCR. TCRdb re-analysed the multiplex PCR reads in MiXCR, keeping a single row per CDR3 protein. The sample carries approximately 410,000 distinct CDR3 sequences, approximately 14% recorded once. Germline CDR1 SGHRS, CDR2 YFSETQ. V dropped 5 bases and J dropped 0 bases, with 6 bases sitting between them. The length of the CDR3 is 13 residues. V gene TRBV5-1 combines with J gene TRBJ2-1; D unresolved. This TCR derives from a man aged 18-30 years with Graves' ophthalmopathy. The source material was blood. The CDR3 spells CASRESSYNEQFF. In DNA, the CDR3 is TGCGCCAGCAGAGAGAGCTCCTACAATGAGCAGTTCTTC.